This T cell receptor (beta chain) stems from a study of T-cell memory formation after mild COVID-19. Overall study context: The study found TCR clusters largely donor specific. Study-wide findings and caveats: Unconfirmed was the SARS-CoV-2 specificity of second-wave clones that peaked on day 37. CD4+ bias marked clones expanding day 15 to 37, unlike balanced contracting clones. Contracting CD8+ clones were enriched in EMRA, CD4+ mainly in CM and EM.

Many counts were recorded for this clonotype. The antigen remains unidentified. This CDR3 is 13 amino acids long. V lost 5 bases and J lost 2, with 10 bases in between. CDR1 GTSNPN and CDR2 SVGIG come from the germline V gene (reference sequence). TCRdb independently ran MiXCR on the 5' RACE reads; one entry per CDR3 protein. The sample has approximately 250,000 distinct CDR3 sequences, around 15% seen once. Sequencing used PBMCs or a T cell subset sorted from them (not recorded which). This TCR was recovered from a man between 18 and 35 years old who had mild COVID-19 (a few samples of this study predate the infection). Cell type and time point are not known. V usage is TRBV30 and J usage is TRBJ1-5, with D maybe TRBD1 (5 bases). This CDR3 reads CAWALGGNQPQHF. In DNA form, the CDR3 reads TGTGCCTGGGCCTTAGGGGGCAATCAGCCCCAGCATTTT.